This TCR beta chain originates from a study of T-cell memory formation after mild COVID-19. Study results and limitations: Second-wave clones reaching peak frequency on day 37 lacked confirmed SARS-CoV-2 specificity. Some responding clones appeared in pre-infection memory, suggesting cross-reactive memory joined.

This CDR3 is built from 14 residues. Per the germline V gene, CDR1 is SGHRS and CDR2 is YFSETQ. The V end was cut by 6 bases, the J end by 7 bases, with 16 bases between. From the 5' RACE reads, TCRdb called clonotypes with MiXCR, one entry per CDR3 protein. The sample comprises 300,000 to 400,000 distinct CDR3 sequences, roughly 20% of which are singletons, and around an eighth rests with the top ten. To note about this clonotype: The antigen is undetermined.

This sequence originates from an adult woman who had mild COVID-19 (a few samples of this study predate the infection). Cell type and time point are not known. V gene TRBV5-1 combines with J gene TRBJ2-2; D is undetermined. Sequencing was done on a sample of PBMCs or a T cell subset sorted from them (not recorded which). CDR3 region: CASNYVLGGGELFF. In DNA, the CDR3 is TGCGCCAGCAACTATGTGCTGGGCGGCGGGGAGCTGTTTTTT.